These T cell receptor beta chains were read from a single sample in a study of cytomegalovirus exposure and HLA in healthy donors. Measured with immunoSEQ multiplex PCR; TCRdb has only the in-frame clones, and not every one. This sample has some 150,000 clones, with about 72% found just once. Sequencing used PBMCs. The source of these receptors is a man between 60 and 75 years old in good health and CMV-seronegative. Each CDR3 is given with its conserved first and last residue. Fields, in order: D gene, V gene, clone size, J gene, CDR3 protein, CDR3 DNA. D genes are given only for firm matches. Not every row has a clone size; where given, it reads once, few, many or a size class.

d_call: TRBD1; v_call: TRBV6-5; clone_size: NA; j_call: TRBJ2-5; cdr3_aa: CASSLTGGQETQYF; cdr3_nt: TGTGCCAGCAGTTTGACAGGGGGGCAAGAGACCCAGTACTTC
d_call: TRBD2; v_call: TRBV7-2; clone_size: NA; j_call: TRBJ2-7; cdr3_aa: CASSSGGGGAYEQYF; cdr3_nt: TGTGCCAGCAGCTCGGGTGGCGGGGGGGCCTACGAGCAGTACTTC
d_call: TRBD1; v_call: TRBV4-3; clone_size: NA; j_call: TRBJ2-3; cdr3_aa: CASSRSTGGERDTQYF; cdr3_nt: TGCGCCAGCAGCCGGTCGACAGGGGGCGAACGAGATACGCAGTATTTT
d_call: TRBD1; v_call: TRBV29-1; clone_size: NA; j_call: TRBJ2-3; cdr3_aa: CSVGQALGDTQYF; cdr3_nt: TGCAGCGTCGGACAGGCCCTAGGGGATACGCAGTATTTT
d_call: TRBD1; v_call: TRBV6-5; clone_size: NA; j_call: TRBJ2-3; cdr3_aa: CASQSRTGADTQYF; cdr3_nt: TGTGCCAGCCAAAGCCGGACAGGGGCAGATACGCAGTATTTT
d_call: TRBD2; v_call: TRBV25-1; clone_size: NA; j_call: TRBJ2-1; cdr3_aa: CASSERASGNNEQFF; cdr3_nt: TGTGCCAGCAGTGAAAGGGCTAGCGGGAACAATGAGCAGTTCTTC
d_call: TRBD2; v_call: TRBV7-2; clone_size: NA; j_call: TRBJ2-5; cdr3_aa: CASSLGLAGGPQETQYF; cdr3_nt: TGTGCCAGCAGCTTGGGACTAGCGGGAGGGCCACAAGAGACCCAGTACTTC
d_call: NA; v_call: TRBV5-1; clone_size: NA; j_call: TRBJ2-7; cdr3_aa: CASRTMPGSSYEQYF; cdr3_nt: TGCGCCAGCAGGACGATGCCAGGTAGCTCCTACGAGCAGTACTTC
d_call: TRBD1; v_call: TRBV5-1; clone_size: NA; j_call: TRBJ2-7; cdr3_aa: CASSLLTGGHSYEQYF; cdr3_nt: TGCGCCAGCAGCCTCCTGACAGGGGGGCACTCCTACGAGCAGTACTTC
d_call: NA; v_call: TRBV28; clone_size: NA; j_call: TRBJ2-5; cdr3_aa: CASSSLLGGRETQYF; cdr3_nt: TGTGCCAGCAGCTCCCTCCTGGGGGGAAGGGAGACCCAGTACTTC
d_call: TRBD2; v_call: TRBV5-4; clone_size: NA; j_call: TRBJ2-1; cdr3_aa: CASSLGLGEGYNEQFF; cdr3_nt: TGTGCCAGCAGCCTAGGGTTAGGGGAGGGCTACAATGAGCAGTTCTTC
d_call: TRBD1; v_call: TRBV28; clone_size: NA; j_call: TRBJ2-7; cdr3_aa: CAVHSGTADEQYF; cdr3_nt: TGTGCCGTTCACTCCGGGACAGCTGACGAGCAGTACTTC
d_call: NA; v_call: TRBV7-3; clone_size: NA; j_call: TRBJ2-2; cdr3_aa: CASSLVGGNTGELFF; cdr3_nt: TGTGCCAGCAGCTTGGTGGGGGGGAACACCGGGGAGCTGTTTTTT
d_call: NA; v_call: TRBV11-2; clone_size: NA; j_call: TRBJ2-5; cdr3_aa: CASSQTRTQETQYF; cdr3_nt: TGTGCCAGCAGCCAAACTCGCACTCAAGAGACCCAGTACTTC
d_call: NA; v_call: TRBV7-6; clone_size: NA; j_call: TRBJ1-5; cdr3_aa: CASSPGVSNQPQHF; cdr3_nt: TGTGCCAGCAGCCCGGGGGTTAGCAATCAGCCCCAGCATTTT
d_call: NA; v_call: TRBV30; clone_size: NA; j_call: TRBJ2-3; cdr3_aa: CAWSVGVGGTDTQYF; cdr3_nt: TGTGCCTGGAGTGTAGGGGTAGGTGGCACAGATACGCAGTATTTT
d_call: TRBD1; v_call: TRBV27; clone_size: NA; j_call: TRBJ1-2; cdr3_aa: CASSLYPPRTGNYGYTF; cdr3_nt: TGTGCCAGCAGTTTATATCCCCCCCGGACAGGGAACTATGGCTACACCTTC
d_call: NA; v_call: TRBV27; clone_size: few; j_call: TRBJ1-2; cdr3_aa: CASSSSGGARYSYTF; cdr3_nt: TGTGCCAGCAGTTCCTCCGGCGGGGCTCGATATAGCTACACCTTC
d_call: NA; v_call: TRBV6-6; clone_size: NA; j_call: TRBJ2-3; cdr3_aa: CASSYSRLSTDTQYF; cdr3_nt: TGTGCCAGCAGTTACTCGAGACTGAGCACAGATACGCAGTATTTT
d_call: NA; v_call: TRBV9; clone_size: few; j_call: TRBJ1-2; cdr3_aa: CASSVALGRDGGYTF; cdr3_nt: TGTGCCAGCAGCGTAGCTTTGGGCAGGGATGGAGGCTACACCTTC
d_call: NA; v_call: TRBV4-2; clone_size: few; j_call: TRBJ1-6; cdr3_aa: CASSQDGGAAYSPLHF; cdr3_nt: TGTGCCAGCAGCCAAGACGGGGGTGCAGCGTATTCACCCCTCCACTTT
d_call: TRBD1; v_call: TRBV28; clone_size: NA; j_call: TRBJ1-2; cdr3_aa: CASSLPPGQDYGYTF; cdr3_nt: TGTGCCAGCAGTTTACCCCCGGGACAGGACTATGGCTACACCTTC
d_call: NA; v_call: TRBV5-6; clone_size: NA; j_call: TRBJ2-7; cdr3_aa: CASKRQGKQYF; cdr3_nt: TGTGCCAGCAAACGGCAGGGCAAGCAGTACTTC
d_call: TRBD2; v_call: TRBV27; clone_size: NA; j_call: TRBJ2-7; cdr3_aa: CASRLVFGGEGWGEQYF; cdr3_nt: TGTGCCAGCAGATTAGTTTTCGGGGGGGAAGGCTGGGGCGAGCAGTACTTC
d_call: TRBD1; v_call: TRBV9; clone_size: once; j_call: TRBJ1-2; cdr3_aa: CASSVAGTGVGYTF; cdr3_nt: TGTGCCAGCAGCGTAGCCGGGACAGGGGTCGGCTACACCTTC
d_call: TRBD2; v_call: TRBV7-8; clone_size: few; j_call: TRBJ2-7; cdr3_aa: CASSFLAGGSEQYF; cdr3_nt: TGTGCCAGCAGCTTTTTAGCGGGAGGGAGCGAGCAGTACTTC
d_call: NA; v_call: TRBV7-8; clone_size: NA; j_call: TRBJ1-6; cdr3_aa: CASSLGLASPLHF; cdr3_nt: TGTGCCAGCAGCTTAGGATTGGCCTCACCCCTCCACTTT
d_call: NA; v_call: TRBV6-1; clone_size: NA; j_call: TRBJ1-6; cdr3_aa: CASSALVQNNSPLHF; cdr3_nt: TGTGCCAGCAGTGCCCTTGTACAGAATAATTCACCCCTCCACTTT
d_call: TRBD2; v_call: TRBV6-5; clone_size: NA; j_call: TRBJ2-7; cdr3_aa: CASSYRGGAEAYEQYF; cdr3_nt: TGTGCCAGCAGTTACCGGGGGGGGGCCGAGGCGTACGAGCAGTACTTC